This T cell receptor (beta chain) was sequenced for a study of T-cell reconstitution after alpha-beta-depleted transplantation in children. This clonotype came up a few times. Unique molecular identifiers featured in how the TCRbeta library was prepared. Each CDR3 protein is one row after TCRdb ran MiXCR on the PCR reads. This table has some 840,000 distinct CDR3 sequences, approximately 15% appearing once. Germline loops: CDR1 MGHRA, CDR2 YSYEKL. Trimming pared 0 bases from V and 13 bases from J, leaving 17 bases between. The length of the CDR3 is 14 residues. The J gene is TRBJ2-3, the V gene TRBV4-1; possibly TRBD2 for D (7 bases). The sequencing here drew on PBMCs, mostly from graft donor cells, taken 360 days after TCRalphabeta/CD19-depleted stem cell transplant. The receptor was isolated from a male patient between 5 and 17 years old who had a stem cell transplant for acute lymphoblastic leukemia, so the T cells may come from the graft donor. Here the CDR3 reads CASSQDRAAGAEYF. In DNA form, the CDR3 reads TGCGCCAGCAGCCAAGATAGGGCGGCGGGGGCGGAGTATTTT.